This T cell receptor (beta chain) stems from a study of T cell responses to AZD1222 COVID-19 vaccine. Study-wide background: Pooling of second doses given at about 4 or about 12 weeks was done. Study-wide points: Receipt of two AZD1222 doses was followed by a rise in Spike-specific TCR breadth and depth. A reported finding is that nearly half of spike-specific TCRs target unmutated variant regions. Clonal diversity was possibly underestimated, and white British individuals and females predominated among donors.

CDR1 is SGHAT and CDR2 is FQNNGV in the germline V gene. The CDR3 has 15 residues. The V and J ends lost 3 bases and 2 bases respectively, with 14 bases between them. Method: immunoSEQ multiplex PCR; TCRdb's copy keeps in-frame clones and lacks some. In the table there are some 96,000 clones, approximately 90% of which are singletons. As regards this clone: Antigen: not known.

This TCR was recovered from an adult in good health. The gene calls are TRBV11-2 and TRBJ2-7, with TRBD1 as a possible D gene (5 bases). Sample: peripheral blood, taken on day 0 of AZD1222 vaccination. CDR3 sequence (DNA): TGTGCCAGCAGCTTCAATAGGGGCGAGGCCTACGAGCAGTACTTC. It codes for CASSFNRGEAYEQYF.